This T cell receptor beta chain was sequenced in a study of T cell responses to AZD1222 COVID-19 vaccine. CDR3 length equals 12 residues. With 2 bases removed from V and 8 bases from J, the gap between germline ends came to 9 bases. CDR1 MNHEY and CDR2 SVGEGT come from the germline V gene. As concerns this clone: The antigen remains unidentified.

Broader study findings: Clonal diversity may have been underestimated, and the donors were mostly white British, with more females than males. Targets within unmutated variant regions were reportedly found for nearly half of spike-specific TCRs.

Clones were sequenced by immunoSEQ multiplex PCR, and TCRdb holds only the in-frame ones, with some missing. The sample records about 57,000 clones, approximately 84% being singletons. This chain connects TRBV6-2 or TRBV6-3 to TRBJ1-1; D is uncertain. The sample consisted of peripheral blood, taken on day 0 of AZD1222 vaccination. The sequence came from an adult in good health. The CDR3 here is CASSYTGVEAFF. Here the CDR3 DNA reads TGTGCCAGCAGTTACACCGGGGTCGAAGCTTTCTTT.